This TCR beta chain emerged from a study of T-cell reconstitution after alpha-beta-depleted transplantation in children. Findings and caveats of the study: The high TCRbeta diversity at day 60 in some patients came from surviving recipient T cells and thymic progenitors. A year had passed since transplant, and T-cell counts and diversity by then came mostly from newly produced T cells. Reportedly, roughly two months post-transplant, alpha-beta T cells arose from several hundred expanded graft clones.

TCRbeta library construction was performed incorporating unique molecular identifiers. TCRdb independently ran MiXCR on the PCR reads; one entry per CDR3 protein. The table lists about 78,000 distinct CDR3 sequences, around 14% of them singletons. V dropped 1 base and J dropped 2; count of bases not matched to a gene: 4. The CDR3 is made up of 15 amino acids. Germline V gene lookup returns CDR1 DFQATT and CDR2 SNEGSKA (reference sequence). This clonotype has only a few counts. Its antigen is undetermined. The chain couples TRBV20-1 to TRBJ2-3, with TRBD2 matching 9 bases. The TCR sequence derives from a male patient between 2 and 15 years old who had a stem cell transplant for acute lymphoblastic leukemia, so the T cells may come from the graft donor. Source: PBMCs, mostly from graft donor cells, taken 180 days after TCRalphabeta/CD19-depleted stem cell transplant. CDR3 coding DNA: TGCAGTGCTAGAGGGGGCGGGGGGGTCACAGATACGCAGTATTTT. Amino acids: CSARGGGGVTDTQYF.